Listed here are 25 T cell receptor beta chains from one sample, sequenced in a study of T cells in Graves' hyperthyroidism and ophthalmopathy. Amplification of TCR beta CDR3 regions was performed using RNA transcripts as template. During a first-round RT-PCR of the TCR CDR3, the HTBI primer set was used. TCRdb re-called the multiplex PCR reads with MiXCR, one entry per CDR3 protein. The table has around 620,000 distinct CDR3 sequences, approximately 44% seen once. The sample comprised peripheral blood or thyroid tissue (not recorded which). Receptors originate from an adult woman with Graves' disease, either hyperthyroidism or ophthalmopathy (not recorded which).

This clonotype was observed many times. This chain joins TRBV6-5 and TRBJ1-3, with 7 bases identical to TRBD1. This CDR3 region has 15 residues. V trimming: 6 bases; J trimming: 0 bases; junction bases outside the gene matches: 5. Germline loops: CDR1 MNHEY, CDR2 SVGAGI. The CDR3: CASSRGTDSGNTIYF. CDR3 coding DNA: TGTGCCAGCAGCCGCGGGACAGACTCTGGAAACACCATATATTTT.

This clonotype was counted many times. The chain employs TRBV7-8 and TRBJ2-7, with D possibly being TRBD1 or TRBD2 (5 bases each). This CDR3 region has 14 residues. Trimming cost V 4 bases and J 2 bases, with 12 bases left between them. Per the germline V gene, CDR1 is SGHVS and CDR2 is FQNEAQ. CDR3 loop: CASSSRDGPYEQYF. The DNA for the CDR3 is TGTGCCAGCAGCTCCCGGGACGGACCCTACGAGCAGTACTTC.

This clonotype was seen repeatedly, ten times or more. This sequence joins TRBV6-6 and TRBJ1-4; D is unresolved. Looked up from germline, CDR1 is MNHNY and CDR2 is SVGAGI (reference sequence). There are 13 residues in the CDR3. Trimming stripped 6 bases from V and 7 bases from J, with 12 bases between. CDR3: CASSPNRGEKLFF. The CDR3 DNA follows: TGTGCCAGCAGCCCCAACCGGGGTGAAAAACTGTTTTTT.

The J gene is TRBJ1-2, the V gene TRBV7-9; D possibly corresponds to TRBD1 (6 bases). The CDR3 covers 14 residues. Trimming left V 4 bases short and J 8 bases short, with 17 bases between. Germline V CDR1 and CDR2: SEHNR, FQNEAQ (reference sequence). In DNA form, the CDR3 reads TGTGCCAGCAGCTACAGAGGGGGTGCCCGGGGCTACACCTTC. The encoded protein is CASSYRGGARGYTF.

The table lists this clonotype with a few counts. V is TRBV30 and J is TRBJ1-2; D call uncertain. This CDR3 comprises 14 residues. Trimming shortened V by 0 bases and J by 4 bases, and 12 bases separated the two germline ends. From germline, CDR1 is GTSNPN and CDR2 SVGIG (reference sequence). The CDR3 DNA is TGTGCCTGGAGTGTTGGATCTACCCCCTATGGCTACACCTTC. Amino acid sequence: CAWSVGSTPYGYTF.

This chain links TRBV2 with TRBJ1-5, with TRBD1 matching over 7 bases. Germline trimming cut 10 bases from V and 7 bases from J; bases unmatched to any gene: 22. The CDR3 runs 17 residues. CDR1 is SNHLY and CDR2 is FYNNEI in the germline V gene. The CDR3 nucleotides are TGTGCCACCAAACAATTACACGATATACAGGGGACACAGCCCCAGCATTTT. Its translation: CATKQLHDIQGTQPQHF.

This clonotype was detected many times. The chain combines TRBV12-3 or TRBV12-4 with TRBJ2-6; 7 bases align to TRBD1. This CDR3 comprises 17 residues. V lost 6 bases and J lost 0; bases outside the gene matches: 8. In DNA form, the CDR3 reads TGTGCCAGCAGCCGGACAGGTTTCAGCTCTGGGGCCAACGTCCTGACTTTC. Translating it yields CASSRTGFSSGANVLTF.

The V and J genes are TRBV10-3 and TRBJ2-2; D is unclear. The CDR3 is made up of 10 amino acids. Trimming pared 2 bases from V and 8 bases from J, leaving 0 bases between. Germline-derived CDR1 and CDR2 are ENHRY and SYGVKD. The CDR3 reads CAISEGELFF. CDR3 nucleotide sequence: TGTGCCATCAGTGAGGGGGAGCTGTTTTTT.

The rearrangement joins TRBV5-1 to TRBJ1-3; D might be TRBD1 (6 bases). CDR3 size: 16 residues. Between the trimmed V and J ends, which lost 3 bases and 0 bases, there was a span of 13 bases. Germline CDR1 SGHRS, CDR2 YFSETQ. The CDR3 DNA reads TGCGCCAGCAGCTCCGGACCAGGGGACTCTGGAAACACCATATATTTT. It codes for CASSSGPGDSGNTIYF.

The chain is built from TRBV15 and TRBJ2-2, with 8 bases lining up with TRBD2. The ends lost 5 bases at V and 8 bases at J; junction bases unmatched: 7. CDR1 LNHNV and CDR2 YYDKDF come from the germline V gene (reference sequence). The CDR3 sequence is 14 residues long. This CDR3 is CATSPREGTGELFF. The DNA for the CDR3 is TGTGCCACCAGCCCCCGGGAGGGGACAGGGGAGCTGTTTTTT.

This clonotype was counted at least ten times. The chain combines TRBV4-1 with TRBJ2-7, with TRBD2 identical over 7 bases. The CDR3 is 15 residues long. CDR1 and CDR2 from the germline V gene are MGHRA and YSYEKL. V trimming: 4 bases; J trimming: 6 bases; junction bases outside the gene matches: 12. The CDR3 spells CASSPSGGRSLEQYF. Written as DNA, the CDR3 is TGCGCCAGCAGCCCCTCGGGCGGGAGATCGCTCGAGCAGTACTTC.

Ten or more counts support this clonotype. CDR3 DNA sequence: TGCGCCAGCAGCTTGGTTCCGGACACTGAAGCTTTCTTT. Protein: CASSLVPDTEAFF. V gene TRBV5-1 combines with J gene TRBJ1-1; D not certain. The CDR3 has 13 residues. V lost 0 bases and J 3 bases, leaving 6 bases between the germline ends. From germline, CDR1 is SGHRS and CDR2 YFSETQ.

V and J are TRBV20-1 and TRBJ2-2; D unclear. The ends were cut back, 2 bases at V and 8 bases at J, with 15 bases in the middle. The CDR3 is 14 residues long. The germline V gene encodes CDR1 DFQATT and CDR2 SNEGSKA (reference sequence). CDR3 sequence: CSARRFLGSGELFF. In nucleotides, the CDR3 is TGCAGTGCTAGACGGTTTCTTGGGTCAGGGGAGCTGTTTTTT.

The J gene is TRBJ2-5, the V gene TRBV7-9, with 10 bases lining up with TRBD2. This CDR3 has 16 amino acids. V dropped 5 bases and J dropped 3; count of bases not matched to a gene: 9. Germline CDR1 SEHNR, CDR2 FQNEAQ (reference sequence). CDR3 region: CASSLPTSGMKETQYF. CDR3 sequence (DNA): TGTGCCAGCAGCCTACCAACTAGCGGGATGAAAGAGACCCAGTACTTC.

The gene calls are TRBV15 and TRBJ2-5; D not resolved. V lost 3 bases and J lost 5, with 22 bases in between. Germline CDR1 and CDR2: LNHNV and YYDKDF (reference sequence). The length of the CDR3 is 17 residues. CDR3 protein: CATSSACRVPLRETQYF. The CDR3 DNA is TGTGCCACCAGCAGTGCTTGTCGGGTTCCCCTTAGGGAGACCCAGTACTTC. Based on the CDR3 plus reference TRBV15 and TRBJ2-5, the full variable domain is DAMVIQNPRYQVTQFGKPVTLSCSQTLNHNVMYWYQQKSSQAPKLLFHYYDKDFNNEADTPDNFQSRRPNTSFCFLDIRSPGLGDTAMYLCATSSACRVPLRETQYFGPGTRLLVL.

This clonotype was counted ten times or more. A much larger clone lies a single base off, so this may be a read error. The chain is built from TRBV29-1 and TRBJ2-5; 9 positions match TRBD2. Germline-derived CDR1 and CDR2 are SQVTM and ANQGSEA. The CDR3 has 15 residues. Here the CDR3 DNA reads TGCAGCGTTGGTACTAGCGGGCAGTACCAAGAGGCCCAGTACTTC. Translating gives CSVGTSGQYQEAQYF.

The chain employs TRBV25-1 and TRBJ2-2; 9 bases map to TRBD1. Trimming cost V 6 bases and J 8 bases; bases outside gene matches: 4. Germline assignment: CDR1 MGHDK and CDR2 SYGVNS. CDR3 size: 13 residues. As DNA, the CDR3 is TGTGCCAGCAGACAGGGGGCGGAGGGGGAGCTGTTTTTT. It is translated as CASRQGAEGELFF.

The rearrangement links TRBV29-1 to TRBJ1-1; D not certain. Trimming left V 4 bases short and J 7 bases short, with 7 bases between. CDR1 is SQVTM and CDR2 is ANQGSEA in the germline V gene. This CDR3 contains 10 residues. The CDR3: CSVGVYEAFF. The DNA for the CDR3 is TGCAGCGTTGGCGTTTATGAAGCTTTCTTT.

The chain combines TRBV7-8 with TRBJ2-7; D uncertain. This CDR3 region has 14 residues. Trimming removed 5 bases at V and 2 bases at J, with 13 bases between. Germline CDR1 is SGHVS and CDR2 is FQNEAQ. Written as DNA, the CDR3 is TGTGCCAGCAGCCCCGTCCTCGGGCCCTACGAGCAGTACTTC. This sequence encodes CASSPVLGPYEQYF.

This chain uses TRBV7-9 with TRBJ1-1; no firm D call. There are 16 residues in the CDR3. The germline V and J ends were trimmed by 5 bases and 4 bases, with 20 bases remaining between them. Germline V CDR1 and CDR2: SEHNR, FQNEAQ (reference sequence). The CDR3, as DNA: TGTGCCAGCAGCCCTCCGAGCGGGAGGCGCGGCACTGAAGCTTTCTTT. This encodes CASSPPSGRRGTEAFF. The full variable domain, rest sourced from reference TRBV7-9 and TRBJ1-1, is DTGVSQNPRHKITKRGQNVTFRCDPISEHNRLYWYRQTLGQGPEFLTYFQNEAQLEKSRLLSDRFSAERPKGSFSTLEIQRTEQGDSAMYLCASSPPSGRRGTEAFFGQGTRLTVV.

This clonotype was detected only a few times. A much more abundant neighbour one base away suggests this may be a read error. The V gene is TRBV2, the J gene TRBJ2-5, with a tentative D call TRBD2 (5 bases). Germline loops: CDR1 SNHLY, CDR2 FYNNEI. The CDR3 loop spans 14 amino acids. CDR3 sequence (DNA): TGCGCCAGCAGCCAGAACGGGGTTCGAGAGACCCAGTACTTC. Protein: CASSQNGVRETQYF. Combining the CDR3 with reference TRBV2 and TRBJ2-5 gives the whole variable domain EPEVTQTPSHQVTQMGQEVILRCVPISNHLYFYWYRQILGQKVEFLVSFYNNEISEKSEIFDDQFSVERPDGSNFTLKIRSTKLEDSAMYFCASSQNGVRETQYFGPGTRLLVL.

This chain links TRBV20-1 with TRBJ2-7; 12 positions match TRBD2. Germline V lookup: CDR1 DFQATT, CDR2 SNEGSKA (reference sequence). The CDR3 is made up of 13 amino acids. The CDR3 is CSQTSGSSYEQYF. CDR3 sequence (DNA): TGCAGCCAGACTAGCGGGAGTTCCTACGAGCAGTACTTC.

This clonotype was seen only a few times. The chain joins TRBV30 to TRBJ1-6; D is uncertain. The CDR3 extends over 13 amino acids. From germline, CDR1 is GTSNPN and CDR2 SVGIG (reference sequence). The germline V and J ends were trimmed by 8 bases and 7 bases, with 15 bases remaining between them. In nucleotides, the CDR3 is TGTGCCCTCGGGGAGTTGTTGAATTCACCCCTCCACTTT. This encodes CALGELLNSPLHF.

This clonotype was seen many times. V usage is TRBV19 and J usage is TRBJ1-2, with D uncertain. Looked up from germline, CDR1 is LNHDA and CDR2 is SQIVND (reference sequence). The CDR3 length is 13 residues. Trimming took 3 bases from V and 6 from J, leaving 11 bases between them. CDR3 amino acids: CASSMWEVDGYTF. DNA of the CDR3: TGTGCCAGTAGTATGTGGGAGGTCGATGGCTACACCTTC.

This CDR3 reads CSVGFSTGTGELFF. The DNA for the CDR3 is TGCAGCGTTGGCTTCAGCACGGGTACCGGGGAGCTGTTTTTT. This chain joins TRBV29-1 and TRBJ2-2, with D unclear. CDR3 length: 14 residues. Trimming cost V 4 bases and J 5 bases, with 14 bases left between them. The germline V gene has CDR1 SQVTM and CDR2 ANQGSEA.